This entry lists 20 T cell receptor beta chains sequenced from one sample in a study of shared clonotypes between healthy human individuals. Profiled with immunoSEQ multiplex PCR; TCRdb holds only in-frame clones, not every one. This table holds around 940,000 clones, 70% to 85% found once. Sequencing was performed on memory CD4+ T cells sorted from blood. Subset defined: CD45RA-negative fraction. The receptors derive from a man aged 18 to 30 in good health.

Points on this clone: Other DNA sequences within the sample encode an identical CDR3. For the CDR3, the DNA is TGCGCCAGCAGCCAACTTCTCTTCTCTGGAAACACCATATATTTT. Its translation is CASSQLLFSGNTIYF. The V gene is TRBV4-1, the J gene TRBJ1-3; D not resolved. Trimming took off 2 bases at V and 0 bases at J, with 8 bases between the two ends. The CDR3 covers 15 residues. Germline CDR1 reads MGHRA; CDR2 reads YSYEKL.

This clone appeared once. The CDR3 bases are TGTGCCATCAGTCCGACTAGCGGGGGGGACGCAGATACGCAGTATTTT. Amino acid sequence: CAISPTSGGDADTQYF. This chain joins TRBV10-3 and TRBJ2-3; TRBD2 matches at 14 bases. The V and J ends lost 5 bases and 4 bases, in that order; junction bases with no gene match: 5. CDR3 length: 16 residues. Germline loops: CDR1 ENHRY, CDR2 SYGVKD.

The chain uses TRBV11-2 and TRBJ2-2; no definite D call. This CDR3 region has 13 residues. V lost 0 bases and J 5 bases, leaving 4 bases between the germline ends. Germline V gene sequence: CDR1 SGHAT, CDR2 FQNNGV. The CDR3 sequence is CASSLERTGELFF. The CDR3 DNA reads TGTGCCAGCAGCTTAGAAAGGACCGGGGAGCTGTTTTTT.

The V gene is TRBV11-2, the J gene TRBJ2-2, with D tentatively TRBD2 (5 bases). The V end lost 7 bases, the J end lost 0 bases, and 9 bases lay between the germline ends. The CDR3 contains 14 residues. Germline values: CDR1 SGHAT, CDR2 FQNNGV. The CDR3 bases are TGTGCCAGCAACGGCGGGCCGAACACCGGGGAGCTGTTTTTT. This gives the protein CASNGGPNTGELFF.

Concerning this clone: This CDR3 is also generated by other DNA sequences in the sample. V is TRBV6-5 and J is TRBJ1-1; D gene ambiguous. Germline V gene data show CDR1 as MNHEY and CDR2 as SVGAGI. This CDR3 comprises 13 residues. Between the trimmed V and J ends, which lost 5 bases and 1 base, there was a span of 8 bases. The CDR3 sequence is CASSPRQNTEAFF. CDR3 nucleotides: TGTGCCAGCAGTCCCAGACAGAACACTGAAGCTTTCTTT.

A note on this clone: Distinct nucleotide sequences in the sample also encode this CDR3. The chain's CDR3 is CSALTGETQYF. The DNA of the CDR3 is TGCAGTGCCCTGACTGGAGAGACCCAGTACTTC. The J gene is TRBJ2-5, the V gene TRBV20-1, with D uncertain. The V gene lost 6 bases and the J gene lost 4 bases, with 9 bases spanning the gap. This CDR3 is built from 11 residues. The germline gives CDR1 DFQATT, CDR2 SNEGSKA (reference sequence).

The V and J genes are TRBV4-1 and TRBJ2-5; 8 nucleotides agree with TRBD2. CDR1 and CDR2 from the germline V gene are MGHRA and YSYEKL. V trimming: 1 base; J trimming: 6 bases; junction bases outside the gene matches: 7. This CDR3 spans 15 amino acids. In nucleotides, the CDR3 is TGCGCCAGCAGCCAAGCGGGAGGGGACGGGAAGACCCAGTACTTC. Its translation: CASSQAGGDGKTQYF.

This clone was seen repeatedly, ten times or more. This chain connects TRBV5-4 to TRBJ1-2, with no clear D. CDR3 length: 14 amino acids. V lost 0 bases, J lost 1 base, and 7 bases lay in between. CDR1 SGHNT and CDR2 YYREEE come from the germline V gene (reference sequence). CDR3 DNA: TGTGCCAGCAGCTTGGCCATGGATAACTATGGCTACACCTTC. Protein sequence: CASSLAMDNYGYTF. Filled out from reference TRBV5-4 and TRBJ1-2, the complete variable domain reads ETGVTQSPTHLIKTRGQQVTLRCSSQSGHNTVSWYQQALGQGPQFIFQYYREEENGRGNFPPRFSGLQFPNYSSELNVNALELDDSALYLCASSLAMDNYGYTFGSGTRLTVV.

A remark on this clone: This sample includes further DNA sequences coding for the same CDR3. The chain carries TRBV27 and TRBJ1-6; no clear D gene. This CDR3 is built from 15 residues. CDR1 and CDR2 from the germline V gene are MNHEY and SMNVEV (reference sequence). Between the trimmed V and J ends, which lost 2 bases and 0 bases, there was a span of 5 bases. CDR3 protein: CASSLGSSYNSPLHF. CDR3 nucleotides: TGTGCCAGCAGTTTAGGTAGCTCCTATAATTCACCCCTCCACTTT.

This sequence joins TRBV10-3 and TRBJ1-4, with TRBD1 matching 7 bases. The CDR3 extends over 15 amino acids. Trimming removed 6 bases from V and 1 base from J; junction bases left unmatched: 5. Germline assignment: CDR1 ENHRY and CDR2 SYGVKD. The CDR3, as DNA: TGTGCCATCAGCCCTGACAGGGTAACTAATGAAAAACTGTTTTTT. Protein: CAISPDRVTNEKLFF.

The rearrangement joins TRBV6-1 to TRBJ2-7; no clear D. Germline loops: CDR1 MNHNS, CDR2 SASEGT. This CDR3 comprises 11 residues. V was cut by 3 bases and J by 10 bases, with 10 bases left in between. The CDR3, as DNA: TGTGCCAGCAGTGACTTTAATCACCAGTACTTC. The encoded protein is CASSDFNHQYF.

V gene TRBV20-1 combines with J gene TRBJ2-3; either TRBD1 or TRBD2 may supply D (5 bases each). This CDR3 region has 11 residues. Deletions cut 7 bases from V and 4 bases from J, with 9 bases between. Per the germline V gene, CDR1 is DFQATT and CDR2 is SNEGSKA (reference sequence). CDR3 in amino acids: CSGPGPDTQYF. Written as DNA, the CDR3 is TGCAGTGGGCCGGGGCCAGATACGCAGTATTTT.

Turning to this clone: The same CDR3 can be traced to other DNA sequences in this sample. The CDR3 sequence: CASSVGGADTQYF. DNA of the CDR3: TGTGCCAGCAGCGTGGGCGGAGCGGATACGCAGTATTTT. The chain combines TRBV9 with TRBJ2-3; no firm D call. The CDR3 runs 13 residues. CDR1 is SGDLS, CDR2 YYNGEE, per germline. Trimming left V 2 bases short and J 6 bases short, with 10 bases between.

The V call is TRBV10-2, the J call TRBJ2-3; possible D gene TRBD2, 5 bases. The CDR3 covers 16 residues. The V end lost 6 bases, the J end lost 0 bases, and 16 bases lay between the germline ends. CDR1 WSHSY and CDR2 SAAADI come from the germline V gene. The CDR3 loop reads CASRPDSWSSTDTQYF. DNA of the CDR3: TGCGCCAGCAGACCGGACTCCTGGTCTAGCACAGATACGCAGTATTTT.

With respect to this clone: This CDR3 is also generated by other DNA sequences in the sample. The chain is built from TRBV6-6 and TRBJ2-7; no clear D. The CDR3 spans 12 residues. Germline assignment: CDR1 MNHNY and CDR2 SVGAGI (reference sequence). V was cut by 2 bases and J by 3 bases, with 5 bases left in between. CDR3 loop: CASSYTGYEQYF. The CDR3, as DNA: TGTGCCAGCAGTTACACTGGCTACGAGCAGTACTTC.

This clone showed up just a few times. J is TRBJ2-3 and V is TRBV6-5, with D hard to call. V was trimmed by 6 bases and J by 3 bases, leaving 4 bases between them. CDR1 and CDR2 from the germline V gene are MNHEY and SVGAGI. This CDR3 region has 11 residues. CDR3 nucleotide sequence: TGTGCCAGCAGCCAGACAGATACGCAGTATTTT. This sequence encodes CASSQTDTQYF.

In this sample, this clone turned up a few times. This chain's CDR3 is CASSLEGRAEKLFF. The CDR3 DNA reads as TGCGCCAGCAGCTTGGAGGGCAGGGCCGAAAAACTGTTTTTT. The chain uses TRBV5-1 and TRBJ1-4; perhaps TRBD1 as D (5 bases). This CDR3 is built from 14 residues. V lost 0 bases, J lost 8 bases, and 11 bases lay in between. CDR1 and CDR2 (germline): SGHRS, YFSETQ.

The CDR3 reads CASSIAGQGPYEQYF. In DNA form, the CDR3 reads TGTGCCAGTAGTATAGCAGGGCAGGGACCCTACGAGCAGTACTTC. The chain recombines TRBV19 with TRBJ2-7; D possibly uses TRBD1 or TRBD2 (5 bases each). In germline, CDR1 is LNHDA, CDR2 SQIVND (reference sequence). V lost 1 base and J lost 2, with 12 bases in between. The CDR3 is 15 residues long.

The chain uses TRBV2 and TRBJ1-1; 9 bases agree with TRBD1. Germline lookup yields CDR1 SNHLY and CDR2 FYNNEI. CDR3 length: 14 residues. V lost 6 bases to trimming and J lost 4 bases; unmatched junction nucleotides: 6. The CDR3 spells CASRIGTGFTEAFF. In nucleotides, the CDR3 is TGTGCCAGCAGGATCGGGACAGGGTTCACTGAAGCTTTCTTT.

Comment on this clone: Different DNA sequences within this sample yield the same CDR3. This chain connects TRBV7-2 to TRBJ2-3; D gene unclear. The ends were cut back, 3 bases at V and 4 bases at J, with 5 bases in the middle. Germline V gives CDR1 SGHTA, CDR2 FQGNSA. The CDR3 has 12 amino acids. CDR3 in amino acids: CASSFGSDTQYF. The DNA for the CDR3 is TGTGCCAGCAGCTTTGGATCAGATACGCAGTATTTT.